The clone carrying this T cell receptor (beta chain) was picked up many times. What it binds is not known. The data originate from a study of T cells after yellow fever vaccination. Study in general: In the case of low-cell-number fractions, SMART-Seq v4 Ultra Low Input was used for preparation. Study-level findings and limits: Abundant bulk-derived clonotypes could contaminate FACS-sorted repertoires.

The CDR3 totals 13 residues. The germline V gene has CDR1 LGHDT and CDR2 YNNKEL (reference sequence). V lost 0 bases, J lost 3 bases, and 6 bases lay in between. TCR cDNA was made by 5'RACE template switching, adding a universal primer site and UMIs. Using its own MiXCR run on the 5' RACE reads, TCRdb lists one record per CDR3 protein. The repertoire holds under 200,000 distinct CDR3 sequences, with approximately 6.8% as singletons. The sample here was CD4+ T cells sorted from PBMCs, taken about 5 days after the first yellow fever vaccination. The V gene is TRBV3-1, the J gene TRBJ2-7; D not certain. The sequence derives from a man aged 18 to 29 who received the YFV17D yellow fever vaccine. CDR3 residues: CASSQDRRYEQYF. The CDR3 DNA sequence: TGTGCCAGCAGCCAAGATAGGCGCTACGAGCAGTACTTC.